This paragraph reports one T cell receptor beta chain. Antigen specificity is unknown. CDR3 length: 13 residues. The germline V gene has CDR1 SGHTA and CDR2 FQGTGA. This sample was included in a study of T cells expressing NK-cell markers. Study findings and constraints: Evidence did not settle whether expanded NKG2C+ T cell clones targeted HCMV. Four of the donors also had these clonotypes leading their CD3+CD56-NKG2C+ fraction.

From the 5' RACE reads, TCRdb lists one entry per CDR3 protein and no DNA. Recorded for this sample: about 120,000 distinct CDR3 sequences. This chain joins TRBV7-3 and TRBJ1-2. The origin of this receptor is a woman between 18 and 69 years old in good health. Sequencing was performed on blood T cells: a sorted CD56 or NKG2C T cell subset, CD4+ or CD8+ T cells, or bulk PBMC T cells (not recorded which). This CDR3 reads CASSIGPNYGYTF. The full variable domain, completed using reference TRBV7-3 and TRBJ1-2, is GAGVSQTPSNKVTEKGKYVELRCDPISGHTALYWYRQSLGQGPEFLIYFQGTGAADDSGLPNDRFFAVRPEGSVSTLKIQRTERGDSAVYLCASSIGPNYGYTFGSGTRLTVV.